These T cell receptor beta chains were read from a single sample in a study of neurological immune-mediated disorders. TCRdb re-called the 5' RACE reads through MiXCR, storing one row per CDR3 protein. The sample contains about 18,000 distinct CDR3 sequences, about a quarter of which appear only once. The sequencing sample was made of PBMCs. The receptors were gathered from a man over 45 with HTLV-1-associated myelopathy (HAM/TSP). Both conserved end residues are part of each CDR3. The order of the fields is V gene, J gene, D gene, clone size, CDR3 protein, CDR3 DNA. D genes are given only for firm matches. Rows may omit the clone size; those that give it use once, few, many or a size class.

>TRBV7-6|TRBJ2-3|.|few
CASSPPWIRGESSTDTQYF
TGTGCCAGCAGCCCCCCGTGGATCAGGGGCGAATCTAGCACAGATACGCAGTATTTT
>TRBV29-1|TRBJ1-2|.|.
CSVEAGFGYTF
TGCAGCGTTGAGGCTGGGTTTGGCTACACCTTC
>TRBV4-3|TRBJ1-3|.|.
CASSPAVGGAGNTIYF
TGCGCCAGCAGCCCGGCGGTGGGGGGGGCTGGAAACACCATATATTTT
>TRBV19|TRBJ2-3|.|few
CASISRGGGTDTQYF
TGTGCCAGTATCAGCAGGGGAGGCGGCACAGATACGCAGTATTTT
>TRBV20-1|TRBJ1-2|.|many
CSASQLLGNYGYTF
TGCAGTGCTAGCCAACTACTGGGGAACTATGGCTACACCTTC
>TRBV7-2|TRBJ1-1|.|.
CASSLRDGGPEAFF
TGTGCCAGCAGCTTACGGGACGGGGGCCCTGAAGCTTTCTTT
>TRBV20-1|TRBJ1-2|.|few
CSASRGKHGYTF
TGCAGTGCTAGTCGGGGAAAGCATGGCTACACCTTC
>TRBV20-1|TRBJ1-1|.|few
CSASDPTGGRTEAFF
TGCAGTGCTAGTGACCCGACGGGGGGACGAACTGAAGCTTTCTTT
>TRBV5-1|TRBJ2-2|TRBD1|few
CASSPGTGGSGELFF
TGCGCCAGCAGCCCCGGGACAGGGGGGAGCGGGGAGCTGTTTTTT
>TRBV5-1|TRBJ2-2|.|few
CASSLTGNTGELFF
TGCGCCAGCAGCTTGACAGGGAACACCGGGGAGCTGTTTTTT
>TRBV20-1|TRBJ2-1|.|once
CSAGVPFGDNEQFF
TGCAGTGCTGGGGTTCCTTTCGGGGACAATGAGCAGTTCTTC
>TRBV11-2|TRBJ2-7|.|.
CASSLPGFWYEQYF
TGTGCCAGCAGCTTACCCGGATTCTGGTACGAGCAGTACTTC
>TRBV4-2|TRBJ1-5|.|.
CASSQAGDIQPQHF
TGTGCCAGCAGCCAGGCAGGGGACATTCAGCCCCAGCATTTT
>TRBV5-5|TRBJ2-2|.|few
CASSRDFGELFF
TGTGCCAGCAGCAGGGACTTCGGGGAGCTGTTTTTT
>TRBV2|TRBJ2-3|TRBD2|many
CASSQIAGGNTDTQYF
TGTGCCAGCAGTCAGATAGCGGGAGGGAACACAGATACGCAGTATTTT
>TRBV5-1|TRBJ2-6|.|many
CASSRTSGANVLTF
TGCGCCAGCAGCAGGACTTCTGGGGCCAACGTCCTGACTTTC
>TRBV2|TRBJ1-6|TRBD1|few
CASISGTANSPLHF
TGTGCCAGCATATCCGGGACAGCTAATTCACCCCTCCACTTT
>TRBV6-1|TRBJ2-5|.|few
CASSDRAPGTQYF
TGTGCCAGCAGTGACAGGGCTCCGGGGACCCAGTACTTC
>TRBV7-9|TRBJ2-7|TRBD1|large
CASIQDRALEQYF
TGTGCCAGCATCCAAGACAGGGCCCTCGAGCAGTACTTC
>TRBV5-1|TRBJ1-2|.|few
CASSTDLVRYGYTF
TGCGCCAGCAGTACAGATCTCGTGCGCTATGGCTACACCTTC